The present entry profiles one T cell receptor beta chain with its context. Data came from immunoSEQ multiplex PCR; TCRdb stores just in-frame clones and leaves some out. The table includes about 59,000 clones, around 93% detected once. This record comes from a study of T cell changes during pregnancy in multiple sclerosis. The CDR3 spans 14 residues. Germline V lookup: CDR1 ENHRY, CDR2 SYGVKD. Trimming stripped 3 bases from V and 4 bases from J, with 11 bases between. This rearrangement joins TRBV10-3 to TRBJ2-3; D perhaps matches TRBD1 (6 bases). Source: peripheral blood, taken in the second trimester of pregnancy. The receptor comes from a female donor in good health, enrolled as a control in a pregnancy study. The CDR3 protein is CAISDLAGADTQYF. For the CDR3, the DNA is TGTGCCATCAGTGATCTAGCAGGGGCAGATACGCAGTATTTT.